The next 20 T cell receptor beta chains were all read from a single sample in a study of T cells in Graves' hyperthyroidism and ophthalmopathy (dated by TCRdb to between 2018 and 2021). To prepare the library, multiplex PCR was applied. TCRdb lists the instrument as Illumina HiSeq 2000. The TCR beta CDR3 regions were amplified from RNA transcripts. The TCR CDR3 was subjected to a first round of RT-PCR using the HTBI primer set and the Qiagen OneStep RT-PCR kit. TCRdb ran its own pipeline on the public reads, namely fastp trimming at Q25 and MiXCR clone calling, and kept in-frame beta chains. Every distinct CDR3 protein forms one entry, paired with its most common genes and DNA. This sample lists roughly 380,000 distinct CDR3 sequences; 15% to 20% were detected once. The top ten clones comprise roughly a sixth of the sample. What was sequenced was blood. The receptors shown here come from a woman aged 40 to 49 with Graves' ophthalmopathy.

This clonotype was counted at least ten times. J is TRBJ2-6 and V is TRBV27, with D uncertain. The V gene's germline CDR1 is MNHEY and CDR2 SMNVEV (reference sequence). The CDR3 contains 17 residues. Trimming cost V 6 bases and J 0 bases, with 15 bases left between them. As DNA, the CDR3 is TGTGCCAGCAGCCTCGTGGTAGGTGGCTCTGGGGCCAACGTCCTGACTTTC. This sequence encodes CASSLVVGGSGANVLTF.

Concerning this clonotype: This sequence may be a read error, since a much larger clone differs from it by one base. This chain joins TRBV18 and TRBJ1-2; the match to TRBD1 covers 7 bases. Per germline, CDR1 KGHSH and CDR2 LQKENI. This CDR3 is built from 15 residues. The CDR3 nucleotides read TGTGTCAGCTCACCACCGGGACAGATTAACTATGGCTACACCTTC. This sequence encodes CVSSPPGQINYGYTF.

Many counts were recorded for this clonotype. V is TRBV20-1 and J is TRBJ2-7; perhaps TRBD1 as D (8 bases). Per the germline V gene, CDR1 is DFQATT and CDR2 is SNEGSKA (reference sequence). The V end was cut by 1 base, the J end by 5 bases, with 15 bases between. The CDR3 extends over 14 amino acids. The DNA for the CDR3 is TGCAGTGCTAGAGGCGGGGGACAGGACCACGAGCAGTACTTC. Its translation: CSARGGGQDHEQYF.

This clonotype was seen at least ten times. The chain is built from TRBV10-3 and TRBJ1-1, with D possibly matching TRBD1 (6 bases). V was clipped by 10 bases and J by 4 bases, with 16 bases between them. This CDR3 contains 13 residues. CDR1 and CDR2 (germline): ENHRY, SYGVKD. The CDR3 DNA follows: TGTGCCACCTGGAGCGGAGGGGGCACTGAAGCTTTCTTT. It codes for CATWSGGGTEAFF.

This clonotype occurred many times. The chain recombines TRBV10-2 with TRBJ2-5; 9 bases match TRBD1. Germline CDR1 is WSHSY and CDR2 is SAAADI. V lost 6 bases, J lost 5 bases, and 4 bases stayed unmatched. The CDR3 is 13 residues long. The DNA for the CDR3 is TGCGCCAGCAGACAGGGGGCTAGGGAGACCCAGTACTTC. Translation: CASRQGARETQYF.

This clonotype has ten or more counts. The chain is built from TRBV6-2 or TRBV6-3 and TRBJ2-1, with 10 bases that match TRBD2. V shed 0 bases, J shed 5 bases, and the junction held 13 bases outside the gene matches. CDR1 MNHEY and CDR2 SVGEGT come from the germline V gene. The length of the CDR3 is 19 residues. The CDR3 is CASSYSGLAGEFSHNEQFF. In DNA, the CDR3 is TGTGCCAGCAGTTACTCGGGTCTAGCGGGAGAGTTTTCCCACAATGAGCAGTTCTTC.

In the case of this clonotype: The final CDR3 position lacks the conserved phenylalanine or tryptophan, pointing to a likely read error. The V call is TRBV6-1, the J call TRBJ2-2; unclear D gene. The V and J ends lost 4 bases and 8 bases respectively, with 14 bases between them. CDR1 is MNHNS and CDR2 is SASEGT in the germline V gene. The CDR3 length is 14 residues. Here the CDR3 reads CASSATSVVGELFC. The DNA for the CDR3 is TGTGCCAGCAGTGCGACTTCTGTGGTGGGGGAGCTGTTTTGT.

This clonotype appeared many times. The CDR3 sequence: CSAKGATGRNYGYTF. CDR3 nucleotides: TGCAGTGCAAAGGGGGCGACAGGAAGAAACTATGGCTACACCTTC. This chain joins TRBV20-1 and TRBJ1-2, with 7 bases identical to TRBD1. The ends lost 6 bases at V and 2 bases at J; junction bases unmatched: 12. The CDR3 is made up of 15 amino acids. Germline assignment: CDR1 DFQATT and CDR2 SNEGSKA (reference sequence).

This clonotype showed up many times. CDR3 residues: CASSLLSLRASPLHF. CDR3 DNA sequence: TGTGCCAGCAGCTTACTTTCCCTGAGGGCTTCACCCCTCCACTTT. The rearrangement uses TRBV11-2 and TRBJ1-6, with D uncertain. Germline lookup yields CDR1 SGHAT and CDR2 FQNNGV. V lost 2 bases and J 9 bases, leaving 14 bases between the germline ends. The CDR3 consists of 15 residues. The variable domain in full, completed from reference TRBV11-2 and TRBJ1-6, reads EAGVAQSPRYKIIEKRQSVAFWCNPISGHATLYWYQQILGQGPKLLIQFQNNGVVDDSQLPKDRFSAERLKGVDSTLKIQPAKLEDSAVYLCASSLLSLRASPLHFGNGTRLTVT.

This clonotype was counted ten times or more. The chain recombines TRBV6-1 with TRBJ1-2, with a possible D match to TRBD1 (5 bases). Trimming removed 2 bases from V and 7 bases from J, with 11 bases in between. Per germline, CDR1 MNHNS and CDR2 SASEGT. The CDR3 runs to 13 residues. CDR3 coding DNA: TGTGCCAGCAGTGAATTGCAGGGCGGTGGCTACACCTTC. Encoded protein: CASSELQGGGYTF.

This clonotype was seen at least ten times. The chain employs TRBV6-1 and TRBJ1-3; D is perhaps TRBD1 (5 bases). V gave up 4 bases and J gave up 2 bases, with 9 bases separating them. The germline V gene encodes CDR1 MNHNS and CDR2 SASEGT. The length of the CDR3 is 14 residues. CDR3 bases: TGTGCCAGCAGTGTAGAGGGACCTGGAAACACCATATATTTT. This codes for CASSVEGPGNTIYF.

Remarks on this clonotype: One junction end disagrees with the germline gene, perhaps due to a read error. CDR3 coding DNA: TGTGCCAGCAGTTACGACAGTGTCGGCCCCGAGCAGTATTTC. It encodes CASSYDSVGPEQYF. V usage is TRBV6-2 or TRBV6-3 and J usage is TRBJ2-7; D is perhaps TRBD1 (5 bases). CDR1 is MNHEY, CDR2 SVGEGT, per germline. The CDR3 length is 14 residues.

This clonotype was seen many times. This chain connects TRBV6-1 to TRBJ2-6, with unresolved D. V lost 1 base to trimming and J lost 1 base, with 2 bases between them. The CDR3 loop spans 14 amino acids. CDR1 is MNHNS and CDR2 is SASEGT in the germline V gene. CDR3 amino acids: CASSEVSGANVLTF. The DNA for the CDR3 is TGTGCCAGCAGTGAAGTATCTGGGGCCAACGTCCTGACTTTC.

This clonotype came up once. The chain recombines TRBV7-9 with TRBJ2-2; TRBD2 might be the D (5 bases). The length of the CDR3 is 14 residues. V shed 5 bases and J shed 3 bases, with 10 bases lying between them. CDR1 and CDR2 (germline): SEHNR, FQNEAQ (reference sequence). CDR3 amino acids: CASSPRRYTGELFF. The CDR3, as DNA: TGTGCCAGCAGCCCCCGGAGGTACACCGGGGAGCTGTTTTTT. Full variable domain (remainder filled in from reference TRBV7-9 and TRBJ2-2): DTGVSQNPRHKITKRGQNVTFRCDPISEHNRLYWYRQTLGQGPEFLTYFQNEAQLEKSRLLSDRFSAERPKGSFSTLEIQRTEQGDSAMYLCASSPRRYTGELFFGEGSRLTVL.

Many counts were recorded for this clonotype. CDR3 amino acids: CASSIGPGPGELFF. The CDR3 DNA is TGTGCCAGTAGTATAGGACCCGGGCCCGGGGAGCTGTTTTTT. V is TRBV19 and J is TRBJ2-2; no definite D call. Trimming stripped 1 base from V and 6 bases from J, with 9 bases between. The CDR3 consists of 14 residues. From germline, CDR1 is LNHDA and CDR2 SQIVND (reference sequence).

This clonotype was recorded at least ten times. The rearrangement joins TRBV6-5 to TRBJ1-5; no definite D call. The CDR3 runs 13 residues. Germline loops: CDR1 MNHEY, CDR2 SVGAGI. The V gene lost 5 bases and the J gene lost 4 bases, with 9 bases spanning the gap. The CDR3 loop reads CASSNQRNQPQHF. The CDR3 region has the DNA TGTGCCAGCAGTAACCAGAGAAATCAGCCCCAGCATTTT.

The table lists this clonotype with a count of one. The chain links TRBV28 to TRBJ2-5; no definite D call. CDR1 and CDR2 (germline): MDHEN, SYDVKM. Trimming pared 7 bases from V and 5 bases from J, leaving 11 bases between. The CDR3 sequence is 12 residues long. CDR3 DNA: TGTGCCAGCATGGTTGGGGTTGAGACCCAGTACTTC. Translation: CASMVGVETQYF.

This clonotype was observed many times. The chain recombines TRBV3-1 with TRBJ2-5; 10 bases match TRBD1. Germline V gene sequence: CDR1 LGHDT, CDR2 YNNKEL (reference sequence). There are 18 residues in the CDR3. J lost 3 bases, V lost 1 base, and 11 bases had no gene match. In nucleotides, the CDR3 is TGTGCCAGCAGCCAAGCGGGGACAGGGGCAGGAGGAAAAGAGACCCAGTACTTC. It encodes CASSQAGTGAGGKETQYF.

The sample holds many counts of this clonotype. V usage is TRBV25-1 and J usage is TRBJ2-7, with D possibly matching TRBD1 (5 bases). Trimming cost V 5 bases and J 3 bases, with 14 bases left between them. Germline V gene sequence: CDR1 MGHDK, CDR2 SYGVNS. The length of the CDR3 is 14 residues. The CDR3 nucleotides are TGTGCCAGCAGTCCCCCAGGGCGCCACTACGAGCAGTACTTC. Protein product: CASSPPGRHYEQYF.

At least ten counts were recorded for this clonotype. The chain uses TRBV7-7 and TRBJ2-2; 8 bases are a match to TRBD2. V was pared by 5 bases and J by 5 bases, with 13 bases of the junction left unmatched. Germline CDR1 and CDR2: SSHAT and FNYEAQ (reference sequence). The CDR3 runs 17 residues. CDR3 sequence: CASSPRASGRATGELFF. In DNA, the CDR3 is TGTGCCAGCAGCCCTCGGGCTAGCGGGCGTGCTACCGGGGAGCTGTTTTTT.